These 15 T cell receptor beta chains were all obtained from the same sample, sequenced in a study of blood T cell repertoires in COVID-19. Profiling relied on immunoSEQ multiplex PCR, and the TCRdb table lists in-frame clones only, not all of them. The table shows around 310,000 clones, with nearly 90% occurring only once. Sequences were obtained from peripheral blood. These receptor sequences come from a middle-aged woman with COVID-19, enrolled during active disease.

The chain joins TRBV6-6 to TRBJ1-1; 9 positions match TRBD1. The CDR3 totals 14 residues. The V gene end was trimmed by 6 bases and the J gene end by 1 base; junction bases not matched to a gene: 3. Germline V gene data show CDR1 as MNHNY and CDR2 as SVGAGI (reference sequence). Here the CDR3 reads CASRGDRANTEAFF. The CDR3, as DNA: TGTGCCAGCAGGGGGGACAGGGCGAACACTGAAGCTTTCTTT.

This clone was observed once. The CDR3 is CASSIEASSGNTIYF. The CDR3 nucleotides read TGTGCCAGTAGTATCGAGGCGAGCTCTGGAAACACCATATATTTT. This chain uses TRBV19 with TRBJ1-3; no clear D. Trimming cost V 3 bases and J 0 bases, with 9 bases left between them. The germline V gene encodes CDR1 LNHDA and CDR2 SQIVND (reference sequence). This CDR3 is 15 amino acids long.

This chain uses TRBV20-1 with TRBJ2-5; 8 bases fit TRBD1. The CDR3 runs to 13 residues. Germline CDR1 reads DFQATT; CDR2 reads SNEGSKA (reference sequence). The V gene end was trimmed by 3 bases and the J gene end by 5 bases; junction bases not matched to a gene: 5. DNA of the CDR3: TGCAGTGCTAGTGGACAGGGCGGCGAGACCCAGTACTTC. This encodes CSASGQGGETQYF.

The chain has TRBV19 and TRBJ1-2; 7 bases are a match to TRBD1. In germline, CDR1 is LNHDA, CDR2 SQIVND (reference sequence). The trim removed 6 bases at V and 5 bases at J, leaving 6 bases unmatched. The CDR3 covers 13 residues. The DNA for the CDR3 is TGTGCCAGTAGAAGCGGACAGGCTTATGGCTACACCTTC. It translates to CASRSGQAYGYTF. Full variable domain (outside the CDR3, taken from reference TRBV19 and TRBJ1-2): DGGITQSPKYLFRKEGQNVTLSCEQNLNHDAMYWYRQDPGQGLRLIYYSQIVNDFQKGDIAEGYSVSREKKESFPLTVTSAQKNPTAFYLCASRSGQAYGYTFGSGTRLTVV.

A single count supports this clone. The chain has TRBV7-2 and TRBJ1-6; D not resolved. CDR1 is SGHTA, CDR2 FQGNSA, per germline. CDR3 length: 17 amino acids. V was trimmed by 0 bases and J by 1 base, leaving 10 bases between them. CDR3: CASSLARYRSYNSPLHF. In nucleotides, the CDR3 is TGTGCCAGCAGCTTAGCCCGATACAGATCCTATAATTCACCCCTCCACTTT.

The V gene is TRBV28, the J gene TRBJ2-1; no definite D call. The CDR3 is 13 amino acids. The germline CDR1 and CDR2 sequences are MDHEN and SYDVKM. Trimming left V 2 bases short and J 4 bases short, with 6 bases between. The CDR3 reads CASSLDGYNEQFF. CDR3 nucleotides: TGTGCCAGCAGTTTAGACGGGTACAATGAGCAGTTCTTC.

The V and J genes are TRBV15 and TRBJ1-5; 7 nucleotides line up with TRBD1. The V gene's germline CDR1 is LNHNV and CDR2 YYDKDF (reference sequence). The CDR3 loop spans 15 amino acids. V dropped 8 bases and J dropped 6; count of bases not matched to a gene: 13. The CDR3 spells CATGKEGARAQPQHF. CDR3 coding DNA: TGTGCCACCGGAAAGGAGGGGGCGAGGGCTCAGCCCCAGCATTTT.

Here the CDR3 DNA reads TGTGCCAGCAGCTTATCACAGGGTGAGAATCAGCCCCAGCATTTT. Its translation is CASSLSQGENQPQHF. The J gene is TRBJ1-5, the V gene TRBV7-2; D is possibly TRBD1 (6 bases). CDR3 length: 15 residues. Germline V gene sequence: CDR1 SGHTA, CDR2 FQGNSA. Trimming took off 2 bases at V and 4 bases at J, with 12 bases between the two ends.

The sample holds one count of this clone. The rearrangement uses TRBV2 and TRBJ2-2, with D uncertain. Trimming shortened V by 5 bases and J by 1 base, and 2 bases separated the two germline ends. The CDR3 length is 12 residues. From germline, CDR1 is SNHLY and CDR2 FYNNEI. CDR3 sequence (DNA): TGTGCCAGCAGTCGGAACACCGGGGAGCTGTTTTTT. Protein product: CASSRNTGELFF.

The chain joins TRBV6-6 to TRBJ2-1; D remains unclear. Germline CDR1 and CDR2: MNHNY and SVGAGI (reference sequence). The CDR3 covers 13 residues. Trimming removed 0 bases from V and 9 bases from J, with 9 bases in between. This CDR3 reads CASSYSSPSEQFF. The DNA of the CDR3 is TGTGCCAGCAGTTACTCGTCTCCTTCTGAGCAGTTCTTC.

The chain couples TRBV5-1 to TRBJ1-6; D is unclear. Trimming left V 8 bases short and J 4 bases short, with 19 bases between. CDR3 length equals 16 residues. In germline, CDR1 is SGHRS, CDR2 YFSETQ. The CDR3 DNA reads TGCGCCAGTCCGGTAATCGTTCGTATATATAATTCACCCCTCCACTTT. Its translation: CASPVIVRIYNSPLHF.

In the case of this clone: This CDR3 is also generated by other DNA sequences in the sample. The chain combines TRBV9 with TRBJ1-3; D gene unclear. The CDR3 is 12 residues long. CDR1 and CDR2 (germline): SGDLS, YYNGEE. Trimming cost V 0 bases and J 4 bases, with 2 bases left between them. The CDR3 sequence: CASSVAGNTIYF. CDR3 DNA: TGTGCCAGCAGCGTAGCAGGAAACACCATATATTTT.

V gene TRBV6-1 combines with J gene TRBJ1-5; no reliable D call. V dropped 3 bases and J dropped 0 bases, with 6 bases sitting between them. Germline V gene data show CDR1 as MNHNS and CDR2 as SASEGT. CDR3 length equals 14 residues. Written as DNA, the CDR3 is TGTGCCAGCAGTGAGTTCTATAGCAATCAGCCCCAGCATTTT. Encoded protein: CASSEFYSNQPQHF.

This clone was picked up one time. The junction departs from the called germline gene at one end, perhaps through a read error. The rearrangement links TRBV5-4 to TRBJ1-4, with D perhaps TRBD1 (6 bases). This CDR3 region has 14 residues. CDR1 and CDR2 (germline): SGHNT, YYREEE (reference sequence). The CDR3 spells CASSPQGSAHSPRF. The CDR3 DNA sequence: TGTGCCAGCAGCCCACAGGGCTCCGCGCATTCCCCCCGTTTT.

The V call is TRBV19, the J call TRBJ1-5; 10 bases are shared with TRBD1. J gave up 7 bases and V 8 bases, and 11 bases lay outside the gene matches. Germline values: CDR1 LNHDA, CDR2 SQIVND (reference sequence). The CDR3 consists of 15 residues. In DNA, the CDR3 is TGTGCCAGTCGCACCCGGGACAGGGGTTACCAGCCCCAGCATTTT. The encoded protein is CASRTRDRGYQPQHF.